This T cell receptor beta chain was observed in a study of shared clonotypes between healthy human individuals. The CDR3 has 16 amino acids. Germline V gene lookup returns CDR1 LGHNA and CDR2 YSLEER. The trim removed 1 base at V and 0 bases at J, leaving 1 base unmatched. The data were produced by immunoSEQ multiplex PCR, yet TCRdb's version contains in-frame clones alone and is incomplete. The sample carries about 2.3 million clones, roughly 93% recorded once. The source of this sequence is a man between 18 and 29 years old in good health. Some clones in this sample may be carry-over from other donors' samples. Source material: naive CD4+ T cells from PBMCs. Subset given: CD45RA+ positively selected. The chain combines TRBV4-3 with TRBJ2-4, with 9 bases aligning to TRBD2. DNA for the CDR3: TGCGCCAGCAGCCAAGCTAGCGGGGTAGCCAAAAACATTCAGTACTTC. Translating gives CASSQASGVAKNIQYF.